This TCR beta chain was sequenced in a study of long-term antiretroviral therapy in people with HIV. In its sample, this clone was seen once. Its cognate antigen is unknown. Survey level was the resolution at which the v3.0 immunoSEQ assay ran. Measured with immunoSEQ multiplex PCR; TCRdb has only the in-frame clones, and not every one. The data show tens of thousands of clones, around 97% seen once. Study-wide findings and caveats: Blood sampling spanned 2004 to 2017, possibly under older ART regimens.

Looked up from germline, CDR1 is SGDLS and CDR2 is YYNGEE. Trimming stripped 3 bases from V and 2 bases from J, with 9 bases between. The length of the CDR3 is 13 residues. This sequence was found in a young man with HIV. The rearrangement joins TRBV9 to TRBJ2-7; D possibly corresponds to TRBD1 (6 bases). The sample was unsorted PBMCs, taken 6.9 years after starting antiretroviral therapy. The CDR3 sequence: CASSAGHTYEQYF. The CDR3 region has the DNA TGTGCCAGCAGCGCGGGACACACCTACGAGCAGTACTTC. Full variable domain (missing parts from reference TRBV9 and TRBJ2-7): DSGVTQTPKHLITATGQRVTLRCSPRSGDLSVYWYQQSLDQGLQFLIQYYNGEERAKGNILERFSAQQFPDLHSELNLSSLELGDSALYFCASSAGHTYEQYFGPGTRLTVT.